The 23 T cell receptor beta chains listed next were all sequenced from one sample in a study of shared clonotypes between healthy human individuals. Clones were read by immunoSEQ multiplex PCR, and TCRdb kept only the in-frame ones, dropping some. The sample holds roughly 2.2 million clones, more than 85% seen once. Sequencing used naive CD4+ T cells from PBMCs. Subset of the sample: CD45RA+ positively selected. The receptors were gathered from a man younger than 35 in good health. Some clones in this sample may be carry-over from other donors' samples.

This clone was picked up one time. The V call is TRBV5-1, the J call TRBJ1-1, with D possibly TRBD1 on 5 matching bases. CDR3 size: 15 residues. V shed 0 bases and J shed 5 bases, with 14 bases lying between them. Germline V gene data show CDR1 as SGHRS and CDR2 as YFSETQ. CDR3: CASSLGSRRGTEAFF. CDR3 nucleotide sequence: TGCGCCAGCAGCTTGGGGTCCAGGCGGGGGACTGAAGCTTTCTTT.

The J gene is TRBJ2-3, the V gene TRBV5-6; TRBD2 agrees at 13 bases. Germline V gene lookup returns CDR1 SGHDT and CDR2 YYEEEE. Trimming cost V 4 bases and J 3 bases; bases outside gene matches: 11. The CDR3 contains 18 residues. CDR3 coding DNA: TGTGCCAGCAGCCGGTTGGGACTAGCGGGAATGGAGACAGATACGCAGTATTTT. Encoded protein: CASSRLGLAGMETDTQYF.

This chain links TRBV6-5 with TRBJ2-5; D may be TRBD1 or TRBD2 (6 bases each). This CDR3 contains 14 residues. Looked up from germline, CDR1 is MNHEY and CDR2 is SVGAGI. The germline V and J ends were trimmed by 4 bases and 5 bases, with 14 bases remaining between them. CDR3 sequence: CASSLGVGGETQYF. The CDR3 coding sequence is TGTGCCAGCAGTTTGGGGGTCGGGGGCGAGACCCAGTACTTC.

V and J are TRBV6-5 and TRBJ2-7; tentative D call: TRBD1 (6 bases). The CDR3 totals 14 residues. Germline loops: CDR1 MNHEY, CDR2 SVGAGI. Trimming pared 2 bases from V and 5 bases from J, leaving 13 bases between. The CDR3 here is CASSYGTGRDEQYF. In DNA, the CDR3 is TGTGCCAGCAGTTACGGAACAGGGCGAGACGAGCAGTACTTC.

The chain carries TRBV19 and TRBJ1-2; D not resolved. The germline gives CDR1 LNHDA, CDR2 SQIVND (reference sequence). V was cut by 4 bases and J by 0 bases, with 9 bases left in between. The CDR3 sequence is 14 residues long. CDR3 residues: CASSNSGTNYGYTF. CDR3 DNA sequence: TGTGCCAGTAGTAATTCGGGGACTAACTATGGCTACACCTTC.

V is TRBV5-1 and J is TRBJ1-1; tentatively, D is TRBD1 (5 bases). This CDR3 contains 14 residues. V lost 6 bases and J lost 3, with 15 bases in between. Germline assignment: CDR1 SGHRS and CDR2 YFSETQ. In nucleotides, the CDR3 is TGCGCCAGCACCCTGGAGGGCAGGGACACTGAAGCTTTCTTT. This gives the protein CASTLEGRDTEAFF.

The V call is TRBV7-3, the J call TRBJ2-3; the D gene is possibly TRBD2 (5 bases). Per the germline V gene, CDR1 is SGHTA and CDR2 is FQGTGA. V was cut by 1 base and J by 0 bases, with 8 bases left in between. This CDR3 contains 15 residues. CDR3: CASSLMLASTDTQYF. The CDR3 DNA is TGTGCCAGCAGCTTAATGCTAGCTAGCACAGATACGCAGTATTTT.

CDR3 sequence reads: CASLERGSPDEQFF. In nucleotides, the CDR3 is TGCGCCAGCTTGGAGCGGGGCTCTCCGGATGAGCAGTTCTTC. The V and J genes are TRBV5-1 and TRBJ2-1, with 7 bases lining up with TRBD2. CDR1 is SGHRS and CDR2 is YFSETQ in the germline V gene. The CDR3 extends over 14 amino acids. Trimming took 7 bases from V and 8 from J; bases not matched to a gene: 12.

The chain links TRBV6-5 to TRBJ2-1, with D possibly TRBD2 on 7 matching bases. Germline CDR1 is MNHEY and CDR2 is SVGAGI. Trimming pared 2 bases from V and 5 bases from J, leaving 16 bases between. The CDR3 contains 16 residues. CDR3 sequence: CASSYGGGSAHNEQFF. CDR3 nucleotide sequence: TGTGCCAGCAGTTACGGGGGCGGGAGCGCCCACAATGAGCAGTTCTTC.

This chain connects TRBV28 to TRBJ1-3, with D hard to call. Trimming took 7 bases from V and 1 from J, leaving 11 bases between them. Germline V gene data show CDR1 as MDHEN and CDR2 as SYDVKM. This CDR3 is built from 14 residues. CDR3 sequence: CASTQKRSGNTIYF. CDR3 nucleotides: TGTGCCAGCACCCAAAAGAGATCTGGAAACACCATATATTTT.

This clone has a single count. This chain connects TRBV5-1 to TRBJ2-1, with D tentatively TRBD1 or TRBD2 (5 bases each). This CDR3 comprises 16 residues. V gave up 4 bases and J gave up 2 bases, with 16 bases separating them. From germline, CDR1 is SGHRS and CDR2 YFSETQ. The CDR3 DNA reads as TGCGCCAGCAGCACGGGGCCCCCCACCCCCTACAATGAGCAGTTCTTC. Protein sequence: CASSTGPPTPYNEQFF.

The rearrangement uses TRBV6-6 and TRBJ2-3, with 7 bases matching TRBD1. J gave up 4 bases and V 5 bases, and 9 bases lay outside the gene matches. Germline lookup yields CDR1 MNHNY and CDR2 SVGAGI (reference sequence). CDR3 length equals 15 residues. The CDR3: CASSLDRARADTQYF. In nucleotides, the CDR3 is TGTGCCAGCAGTCTTGACAGGGCTCGGGCAGATACGCAGTATTTT.

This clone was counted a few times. CDR3 DNA sequence: TGTGCCAGCAGCTCAGGGATTCTGGGCAATCAGCCCCAGCATTTT. It encodes CASSSGILGNQPQHF. The chain joins TRBV28 to TRBJ1-5; weak D call: TRBD1 (5 bases). The CDR3 totals 15 residues. From germline, CDR1 is MDHEN and CDR2 SYDVKM. The ends were cut back, 6 bases at V and 2 bases at J, with 14 bases in the middle.

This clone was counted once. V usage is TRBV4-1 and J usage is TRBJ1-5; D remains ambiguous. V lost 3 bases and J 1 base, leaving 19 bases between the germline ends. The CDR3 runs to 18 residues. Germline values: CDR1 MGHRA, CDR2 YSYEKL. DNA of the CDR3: TGCGCCAGCAGCCAGCTGAGTTTTCGGAGATGGAGCAATCAGCCCCAGCATTTT. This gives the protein CASSQLSFRRWSNQPQHF.

This CDR3 is CASSNMDTEAFF. In nucleotides, the CDR3 is TGTGCCAGCAGCAACATGGACACTGAAGCTTTCTTT. V is TRBV9 and J is TRBJ1-1; no clear D gene. V dropped 4 bases and J dropped 3 bases, with 7 bases sitting between them. Germline values: CDR1 SGDLS, CDR2 YYNGEE. The CDR3 length is 12 residues.

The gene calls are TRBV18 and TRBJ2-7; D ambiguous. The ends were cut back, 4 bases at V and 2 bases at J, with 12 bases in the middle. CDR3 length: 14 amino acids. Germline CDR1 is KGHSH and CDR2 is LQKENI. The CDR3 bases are TGTGCCAGCTCACATCCGCAGGCGCCCTACGAGCAGTACTTC. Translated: CASSHPQAPYEQYF.

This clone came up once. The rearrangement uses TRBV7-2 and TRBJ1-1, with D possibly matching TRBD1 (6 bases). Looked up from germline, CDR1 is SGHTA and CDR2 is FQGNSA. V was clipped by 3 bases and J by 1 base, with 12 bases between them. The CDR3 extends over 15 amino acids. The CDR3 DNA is TGTGCCAGCAGCTTGACCGGGACACCGAACACTGAAGCTTTCTTT. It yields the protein CASSLTGTPNTEAFF.

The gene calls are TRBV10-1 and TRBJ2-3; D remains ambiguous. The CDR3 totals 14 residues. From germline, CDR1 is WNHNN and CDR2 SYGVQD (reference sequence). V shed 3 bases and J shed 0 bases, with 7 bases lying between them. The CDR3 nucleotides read TGCGCCAGCAGTGATGGAGCTAGCACAGATACGCAGTATTTT. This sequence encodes CASSDGASTDTQYF.

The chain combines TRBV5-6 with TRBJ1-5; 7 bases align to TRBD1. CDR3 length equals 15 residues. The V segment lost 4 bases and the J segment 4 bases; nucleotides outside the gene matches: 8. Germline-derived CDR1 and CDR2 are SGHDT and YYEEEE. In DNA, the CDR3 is TGTGCCAGCAGCCAGAACCGGGACAGTAATCAGCCCCAGCATTTT. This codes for CASSQNRDSNQPQHF.

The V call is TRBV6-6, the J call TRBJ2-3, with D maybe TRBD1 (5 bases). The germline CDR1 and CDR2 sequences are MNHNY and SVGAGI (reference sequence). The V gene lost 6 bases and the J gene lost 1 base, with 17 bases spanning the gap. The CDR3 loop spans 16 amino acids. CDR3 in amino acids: CASRPRQKLGTDTQYF. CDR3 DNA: TGTGCCAGCAGGCCCCGACAGAAGCTAGGCACAGATACGCAGTATTTT.

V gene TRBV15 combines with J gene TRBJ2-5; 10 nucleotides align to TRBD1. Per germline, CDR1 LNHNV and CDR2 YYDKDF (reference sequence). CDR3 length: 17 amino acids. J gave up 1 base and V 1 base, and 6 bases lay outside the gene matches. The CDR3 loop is CATSRARDRGPQETQYF. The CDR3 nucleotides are TGTGCCACCAGCAGAGCCCGGGACAGGGGCCCCCAAGAGACCCAGTACTTC.

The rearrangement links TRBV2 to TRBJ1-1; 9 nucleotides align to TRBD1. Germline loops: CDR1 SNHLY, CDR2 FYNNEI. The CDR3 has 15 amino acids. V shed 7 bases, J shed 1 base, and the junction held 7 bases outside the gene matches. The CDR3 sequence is CASTREQGANTEAFF. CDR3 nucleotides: TGTGCCAGCACAAGGGAACAGGGGGCGAACACTGAAGCTTTCTTT. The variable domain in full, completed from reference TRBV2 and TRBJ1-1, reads EPEVTQTPSHQVTQMGQEVILRCVPISNHLYFYWYRQILGQKVEFLVSFYNNEISEKSEIFDDQFSVERPDGSNFTLKIRSTKLEDSAMYFCASTREQGANTEAFFGQGTRLTVV.

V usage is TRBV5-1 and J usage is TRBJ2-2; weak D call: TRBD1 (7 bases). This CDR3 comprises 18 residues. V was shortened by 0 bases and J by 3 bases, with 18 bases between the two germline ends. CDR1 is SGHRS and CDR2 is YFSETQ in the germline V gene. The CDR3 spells CASSLDAQGGSDTGELFF. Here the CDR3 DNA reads TGCGCCAGCAGCTTGGATGCGCAGGGGGGCTCGGACACCGGGGAGCTGTTTTTT.